This is a list of T cell receptor beta chains from one sample in a study of blood T cell repertoires in COVID-19. Using immunoSEQ multiplex PCR, the repertoire was profiled, and TCRdb retains in-frame clones only, with some absent. The table shows approximately 71,000 clones, with around 80% occurring only once. Sequencing was performed on peripheral blood. The receptors shown here come from a man in his sixties with active or convalescent COVID-19. CDR3s include the opening cysteine and the closing phenylalanine or tryptophan. D genes are given only for firm matches. Some rows mark clone size as missing; the rest say once, few, many or name a class of expanded clone.

TRBV28	-	-	TRBJ1-1	CASSSGDSYTEAFF	TGTGCCAGCAGTTCTGGGGACTCATACACTGAAGCTTTCTTT
TRBV27	TRBD2	-	TRBJ2-5	CASSLGLAGGLGTQYF	TGTGCCAGCAGTCTGGGACTAGCGGGGGGACTCGGGACCCAGTACTTC
TRBV5-1	-	-	TRBJ2-7	CASSLLTDSYEQYF	TGCGCCAGCAGCTTGCTGACAGACTCCTACGAGCAGTACTTC
TRBV6-1	-	few	TRBJ1-1	CASSEAGRGRNPDTEAFF	TGTGCCAGCAGTGAAGCGGGGCGTGGCAGGAATCCGGACACTGAAGCTTTCTTT
TRBV19	-	-	TRBJ1-1	CASSVGWRTEAFF	TGTGCCAGTAGCGTGGGTTGGAGGACTGAAGCTTTCTTT
TRBV10-3	TRBD1	-	TRBJ1-2	CAISDPPGQTFYGYTF	TGTGCCATCAGTGACCCACCGGGACAGACATTCTATGGCTACACCTTC
TRBV7-9	TRBD1	-	TRBJ1-4	CASRGGQGEEKLFF	TGTGCCAGCAGAGGGGGACAGGGTGAAGAAAAACTGTTTTTT
TRBV2	TRBD1	-	TRBJ1-4	CASSPNSQGAGEKLFF	TGTGCCAGCAGTCCGAATAGTCAGGGGGCGGGAGAAAAACTGTTTTTT
TRBV5-8	TRBD1	-	TRBJ1-3	CASSLRQGTGTIYF	TGTGCCAGCAGCCTCAGACAGGGTACTGGCACCATATATTTT
TRBV18	-	few	TRBJ1-5	CASADSSNQPQHF	TGTGCCAGCGCCGACAGTAGCAATCAGCCCCAGCATTTT
TRBV6-5	TRBD2	once	TRBJ2-4	CASRSPGLVIQYF	TGTGCCAGCAGATCTCCGGGACTAGTCATTCAGTACTTC
TRBV3-1/TRBV3-2	TRBD2	once	TRBJ2-1	CASSQFCGGSYNEQFF	TGTGCCAGCAGCCAATTCTGCGGGGGCTCCTACAATGAGCAGTTCTTC
TRBV5-1	TRBD1	-	TRBJ2-1	CASTQTGNGVEAQFF	TGCGCCAGCACCCAGACAGGGAATGGGGTTGAGGCTCAGTTCTTC
TRBV5-1	-	once	TRBJ1-2	CASSPQTSNYGYTF	TGCGCCAGCAGCCCCCAGACAAGCAACTATGGCTACACCTTC
TRBV28	TRBD1	many	TRBJ2-7	CASKPGQGAYEQYF	TGTGCCAGCAAGCCGGGACAGGGAGCTTACGAGCAGTACTTC
TRBV30	-	-	TRBJ2-7	CAWSAGFGYEQYF	TGTGCCTGGAGCGCAGGGTTCGGCTACGAGCAGTACTTC
TRBV6-2/TRBV6-3	-	few	TRBJ1-6	CASSYGDINSPLHF	TGTGCCAGCAGTTACGGGGACATTAATTCACCCCTCCACTTT
TRBV15	-	-	TRBJ1-1	CATSRGTLENTEAFF	TGTGCCACCAGCAGAGGGACTCTGGAGAACACTGAAGCTTTCTTT
TRBV30	TRBD1	-	TRBJ2-2	CAWSVRGPGELFF	TGTGCCTGGAGTGTTAGGGGGCCCGGGGAGCTGTTTTTT